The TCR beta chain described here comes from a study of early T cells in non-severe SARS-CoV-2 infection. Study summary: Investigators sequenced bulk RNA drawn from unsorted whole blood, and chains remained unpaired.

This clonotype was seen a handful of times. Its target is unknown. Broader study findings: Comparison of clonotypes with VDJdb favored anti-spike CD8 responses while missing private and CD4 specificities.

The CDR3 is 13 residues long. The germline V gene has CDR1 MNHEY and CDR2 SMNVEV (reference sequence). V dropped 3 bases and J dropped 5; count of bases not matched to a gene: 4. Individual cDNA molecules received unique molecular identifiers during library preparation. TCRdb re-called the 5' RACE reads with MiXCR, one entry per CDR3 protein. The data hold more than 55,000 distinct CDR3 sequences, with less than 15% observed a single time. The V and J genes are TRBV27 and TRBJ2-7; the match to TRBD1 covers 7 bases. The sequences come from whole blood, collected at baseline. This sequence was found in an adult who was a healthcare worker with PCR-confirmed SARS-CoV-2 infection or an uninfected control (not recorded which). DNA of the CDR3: TGTGCCAGCAGTTTTATAGACAGGGACGAGCAGTACTTC. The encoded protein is CASSFIDRDEQYF.